Listed here is a single T cell receptor beta chain. Other nucleotide sequences from this sample produce the same CDR3. This sample stems from a study of blood T cell repertoires in COVID-19. Germline values: CDR1 SGDLS, CDR2 YYNGEE. V shed 3 bases and J 0 bases; nucleotides not matched to a gene: 2. The length of the CDR3 is 16 residues. Some clones are missing from TCRdb's copy, which holds only in-frame ones; the method was immunoSEQ multiplex PCR. The sample has about 290,000 clones, 85% seen once. The J gene is TRBJ2-7, the V gene TRBV9; 14 bases map to TRBD2. Sample: peripheral blood. This receptor was taken from a woman in her 50s with active or convalescent COVID-19. The CDR3 DNA reads TGTGCCAGCAGCGACGGGACTAGCGGGAGCTCCTACGAGCAGTACTTC. The encoded protein is CASSDGTSGSSYEQYF.